The rows below give T cell receptor beta chains drawn from one sample of a study of CD8+CD57+ T cells in acquired aplastic anemia. Each CDR3 protein gets one entry after TCRdb re-called the reads with MiXCR. The profile shows about 270,000 distinct CDR3 sequences, approximately 55% of them singletons. The sequencing input was sorted CD4+, CD8+, or CD8+CD57+ T cells (not recorded which) from PBMCs. The source of these receptors is a human donor with severe aplastic anemia or a healthy control (not recorded which). The CDR3 runs from the conserved cysteine through the conserved F or W. D genes are given only for firm matches. The size of a clone is reported for some rows only, either as once, few or many, or as a class for expanded clones.

size | J | D | V | DNA | CDR3
- | TRBJ2-1 | TRBD2 | TRBV12-3/TRBV12-4 | TGTGCCAGCAGTCTTAGCGGGGGCCCTCACAATGAGCAGTTCTTC | CASSLSGGPHNEQFF
- | TRBJ2-7 | TRBD2 | TRBV7-2 | TGTGCCAGCAGCTCCGCTAGCGGGGGAGCCTACGAGCAGTACTTC | CASSSASGGAYEQYF
few | TRBJ2-7 | TRBD1 | TRBV2 | TGTGCCAGCAGTGAGGACAGGGGGGTTGAGCAGTACTTC | CASSEDRGVEQYF
- | TRBJ2-1 | TRBD2 | TRBV19 | TGTGCCAGTAGTATGAGGCGGGGGGGACAGGAGCAGTTCTTC | CASSMRRGGQEQFF
once | TRBJ1-6 | - | TRBV7-9 | TGTGCCAGCAGCTTCCAGGGATCTGGCTCCTATAATTCACCCCTCCACTTT | CASSFQGSGSYNSPLHF
few | TRBJ1-2 | - | TRBV12-3/TRBV12-4 | TGTGCCAGCAGCTTAGAATGTTCCAGGTCCCCTAACTATGGCTACACCTTC | CASSLECSRSPNYGYTF
many | TRBJ1-2 | - | TRBV7-8 | TGTGCCAGCAGCTCCCCCAGGGACCAGGACTATGGCTACACCTTC | CASSSPRDQDYGYTF
many | TRBJ1-2 | - | TRBV12-3/TRBV12-4 | TGTGCCAGCAGTTTTACAGGGAATGGCTACACCTTC | CASSFTGNGYTF
- | TRBJ2-7 | - | TRBV7-3 | TGTGCCAGCAGCTCAGCGGGCTACTACGAGCAGTACTTC | CASSSAGYYEQYF
many | TRBJ1-2 | - | TRBV11-1 | TGTGCCAGCAGCTTATACCGGGGTGCCTATGGCTACACCTTC | CASSLYRGAYGYTF
- | TRBJ2-1 | - | TRBV19 | TGTGCCAGTAGTATAAAGAGGAGTGAGCAGTTCTTC | CASSIKRSEQFF
few | TRBJ2-5 | - | TRBV7-8 | TGTGCCAGCAGCTCCTACCGCCAGACCCAGTACTTC | CASSSYRQTQYF
- | TRBJ2-3 | - | TRBV19 | TGTGCCAGTAGTATAAGGTTTGGGCCGAGCACAGATACGCAGTATTTT | CASSIRFGPSTDTQYF